The 18 T cell receptor beta chains presented below share a single source sample, sequenced in a study of blood T cell repertoires in COVID-19. Profiled with immunoSEQ multiplex PCR; TCRdb holds only in-frame clones, not every one. The sample holds over 100,000 clones, approximately 80% seen once. Sequences were obtained from peripheral blood. These receptors all come from a woman aged 70-85 years with acute or convalescent COVID-19.

In its sample, this clone was seen once. CDR3 sequence: CASSQREDQGTEAFF. CDR3 DNA sequence: TGCGCCAGCAGCCAACGGGAAGATCAGGGGACCGAAGCTTTCTTT. V gene TRBV5-1 combines with J gene TRBJ1-1; D is perhaps TRBD1 (6 bases). Trimming left V 4 bases short and J 8 bases short, with 21 bases between. Germline V CDR1 and CDR2: SGHRS, YFSETQ. This CDR3 contains 15 residues. Full variable domain (remainder filled in from reference TRBV5-1 and TRBJ1-1): KAGVTQTPRYLIKTRGQQVTLSCSPISGHRSVSWYQQTPGQGLQFLFEYFSETQRNKGNFPGRFSGRQFSNSRSEMNVSTLELGDSALYLCASSQREDQGTEAFFGQGTRLTVV.

The chain recombines TRBV7-2 with TRBJ1-4; a possible D gene is TRBD1 (5 bases). The V and J ends lost 4 bases and 10 bases respectively, with 19 bases between them. The germline gives CDR1 SGHTA, CDR2 FQGNSA. The CDR3 has 15 amino acids. This CDR3 is CASSSRGTRRGKLFF. The DNA of the CDR3 is TGTGCCAGCAGCTCCCGCGGGACCCGGCGGGGAAAACTGTTTTTT.

V usage is TRBV5-1 and J usage is TRBJ2-1; 10 positions match TRBD2. Germline V gene sequence: CDR1 SGHRS, CDR2 YFSETQ. V trimming: 4 bases; J trimming: 9 bases; junction bases outside the gene matches: 13. This CDR3 region has 16 residues. CDR3 loop: CASSPALAGRSGEQFF. The CDR3 DNA reads TGCGCCAGCAGCCCCGCACTAGCGGGACGTTCAGGTGAGCAGTTCTTC. The full variable domain, rest sourced from reference TRBV5-1 and TRBJ2-1, is KAGVTQTPRYLIKTRGQQVTLSCSPISGHRSVSWYQQTPGQGLQFLFEYFSETQRNKGNFPGRFSGRQFSNSRSEMNVSTLELGDSALYLCASSPALAGRSGEQFFGPGTRLTVL.

The genes are TRBV28 and TRBJ2-7, with TRBD2 matching 9 bases. Losses at the gene ends were 4 bases for V and 7 bases for J; bases not matched to a gene: 11. The germline V gene encodes CDR1 MDHEN and CDR2 SYDVKM. The CDR3 has 15 amino acids. The CDR3 DNA reads as TGTGCCAGCAGTTCGGCGGGAGCGGGAGGTCGGGAGCAGTACTTC. Translating it yields CASSSAGAGGREQYF.

V and J are TRBV19 and TRBJ1-2, with a weak D call TRBD1 (5 bases). Looked up from germline, CDR1 is LNHDA and CDR2 is SQIVND (reference sequence). Deletions cut 1 base from V and 5 bases from J, with 14 bases between. The CDR3 is 15 residues long. Here the CDR3 reads CASSIVGRDEYGYTF. The CDR3 coding sequence is TGTGCCAGTAGTATAGTCGGCAGGGATGAGTATGGCTACACCTTC.

The gene calls are TRBV19 and TRBJ1-1, with 7 nucleotides matching TRBD1. Germline CDR1 LNHDA, CDR2 SQIVND (reference sequence). This CDR3 comprises 12 residues. Trimming cost V 4 bases and J 11 bases; bases outside gene matches: 7. In nucleotides, the CDR3 is TGTGCCAGTAGTACGCAGGGGGGCCCCGCTTTCTTT. Translating gives CASSTQGGPAFF.

CDR3 protein: CASTRFGGPSTEAFF. In nucleotides, the CDR3 is TGTGCCAGCACCAGGTTCGGGGGGCCGAGCACTGAAGCTTTCTTT. The V call is TRBV5-6, the J call TRBJ1-1, with TRBD1 as a possible D gene (6 bases). CDR1 SGHDT and CDR2 YYEEEE come from the germline V gene. This CDR3 is 15 amino acids long. V was cut by 6 bases and J by 4 bases, with 19 bases left in between.

This chain joins TRBV2 and TRBJ2-1; 9 positions match TRBD1. The length of the CDR3 is 13 residues. Looked up from germline, CDR1 is SNHLY and CDR2 is FYNNEI. Trimming removed 5 bases from V and 6 bases from J; junction bases left unmatched: 2. The CDR3 here is CASSRTGVNEQFF. CDR3 sequence (DNA): TGTGCCAGCAGTAGGACAGGGGTCAATGAGCAGTTCTTC.

This chain joins TRBV6-1 and TRBJ1-4; the match to TRBD1 covers 10 bases. Germline CDR1 reads MNHNS; CDR2 reads SASEGT. V lost 1 base to trimming and J lost 10 bases; unmatched junction nucleotides: 9. The length of the CDR3 is 16 residues. The CDR3 here is CASSEVGQGGYGKLFF. The CDR3, as DNA: TGTGCCAGCAGTGAAGTAGGACAGGGGGGGTATGGAAAACTGTTTTTT.

The V gene is TRBV7-6, the J gene TRBJ1-3; D remains unclear. This CDR3 contains 14 residues. V was pared by 5 bases and J by 4 bases, with 12 bases between. Germline-derived CDR1 and CDR2 are SGHVS and FNYEAQ. The CDR3 sequence is CASSPARGGNTIYF. The CDR3 DNA follows: TGTGCCAGCAGCCCAGCCCGGGGAGGAAACACCATATATTTT.

The genes are TRBV5-6 and TRBJ2-2; 7 nucleotides line up with TRBD2. Germline V gene lookup returns CDR1 SGHDT and CDR2 YYEEEE. Trimming at V came to 2 bases and at J to 2 bases, leaving 3 bases not matched to a gene. This CDR3 has 15 amino acids. This chain's CDR3 is CASSFRDYNTGELFF. In nucleotides, the CDR3 is TGTGCCAGCAGCTTCCGGGACTATAACACCGGGGAGCTGTTTTTT. Drawing the rest from reference TRBV5-6 and TRBJ2-2, the complete variable domain is DAGVTQSPTHLIKTRGQQVTLRCSPKSGHDTVSWYQQALGQGPQFIFQYYEEEERQRGNFPDRFSGHQFPNYSSELNVNALLLGDSALYLCASSFRDYNTGELFFGEGSRLTVL.

V gene TRBV18 combines with J gene TRBJ1-1, with 7 nucleotides matching TRBD1. The CDR3 contains 14 residues. Germline CDR1 is KGHSH and CDR2 is LQKENI. The J segment lost 5 bases and the V segment lost 5 bases, leaving 8 bases of the junction unmatched. The CDR3 protein is CASSARQGITEAFF. The CDR3 DNA reads TGTGCCAGCTCAGCCCGACAGGGAATTACTGAAGCTTTCTTT.

This rearrangement joins TRBV12-5 to TRBJ2-1; 8 positions agree with TRBD2. The CDR3 spans 16 residues. With V trimmed by 3 bases and J by 9 bases, 13 bases remained unmatched. The germline CDR1 and CDR2 sequences are LGHNT and FRNRAP. The CDR3 is CASGLPTPGGLVEQFF. CDR3 in DNA: TGTGCTAGTGGTTTACCGACCCCGGGGGGGCTGGTTGAGCAGTTCTTC.

The chain joins TRBV5-1 to TRBJ2-2; 8 nucleotides align to TRBD2. Germline CDR1 reads SGHRS; CDR2 reads YFSETQ. The CDR3 is made up of 18 amino acids. Germline trimming cut 1 base from V and 2 bases from J; bases unmatched to any gene: 10. The CDR3 sequence: CASSLMGPTSVNTGELFF. CDR3 in DNA: TGCGCCAGCAGCTTGATGGGCCCGACTAGCGTCAACACCGGGGAGCTGTTTTTT.

The V and J genes are TRBV20-1 and TRBJ2-1; TRBD2 is a possible D gene (5 bases). V shed 3 bases and J shed 9 bases, with 18 bases lying between them. Germline CDR1 reads DFQATT; CDR2 reads SNEGSKA (reference sequence). This CDR3 is built from 14 residues. The CDR3, as DNA: TGCAGTGCTAGTCCCCCGAAGAGCGGTTCTGAGCAGTTCTTC. It specifies CSASPPKSGSEQFF.

The chain links TRBV5-1 to TRBJ1-1; no definite D call. The CDR3 is made up of 15 amino acids. Trimming removed 0 bases at V and 1 base at J, with 10 bases between. The V gene's germline CDR1 is SGHRS and CDR2 YFSETQ. This CDR3 reads CASSLVEGRNTEAFF. The CDR3, as DNA: TGCGCCAGCAGCTTGGTCGAGGGTCGGAACACTGAAGCTTTCTTT.

This clone was seen a few times. This rearrangement joins TRBV11-3 to TRBJ2-1; 11 nucleotides match TRBD2. The CDR3 extends over 16 amino acids. J gave up 4 bases and V 2 bases, and 4 bases lay outside the gene matches. Germline CDR1 reads SGHNT; CDR2 reads YENEEA. The CDR3 reads CASSLSTSGGYNEQFF. The CDR3 DNA is TGTGCCAGCAGCTTATCCACTAGCGGGGGTTACAATGAGCAGTTCTTC.

The chain couples TRBV5-1 to TRBJ1-2; TRBD1 aligns across 10 bases. The CDR3 runs 15 residues. Trimming removed 4 bases from V and 0 bases from J; junction bases left unmatched: 3. Germline V gives CDR1 SGHRS, CDR2 YFSETQ. In nucleotides, the CDR3 is TGCGCCAGCAGCCCAGGACAGGGGGCTAACTATGGCTACACCTTC. It translates to CASSPGQGANYGYTF.